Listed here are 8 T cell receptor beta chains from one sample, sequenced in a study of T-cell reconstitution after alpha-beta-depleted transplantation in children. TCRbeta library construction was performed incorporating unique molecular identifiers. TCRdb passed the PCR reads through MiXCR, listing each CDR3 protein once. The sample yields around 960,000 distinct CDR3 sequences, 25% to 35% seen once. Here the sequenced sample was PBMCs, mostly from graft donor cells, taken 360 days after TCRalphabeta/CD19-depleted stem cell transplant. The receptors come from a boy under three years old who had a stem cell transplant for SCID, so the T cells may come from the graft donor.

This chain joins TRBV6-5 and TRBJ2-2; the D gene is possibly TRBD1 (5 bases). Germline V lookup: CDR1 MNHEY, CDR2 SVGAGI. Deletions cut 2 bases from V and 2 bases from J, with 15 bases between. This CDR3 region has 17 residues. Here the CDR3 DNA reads TGTGCCAGCAGTTACCACAGGCCATACATTAACACCGGGGAGCTGTTTTTT. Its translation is CASSYHRPYINTGELFF.

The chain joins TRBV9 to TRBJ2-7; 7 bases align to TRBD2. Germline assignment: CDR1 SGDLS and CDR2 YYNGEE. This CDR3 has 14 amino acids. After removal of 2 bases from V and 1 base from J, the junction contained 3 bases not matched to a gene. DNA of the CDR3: TGTGCCAGCAGCGTGGGGGGGGTATCCTACGAGCAGTACTTC. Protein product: CASSVGGVSYEQYF. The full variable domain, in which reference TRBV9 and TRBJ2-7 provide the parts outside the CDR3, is DSGVTQTPKHLITATGQRVTLRCSPRSGDLSVYWYQQSLDQGLQFLIQYYNGEERAKGNILERFSAQQFPDLHSELNLSSLELGDSALYFCASSVGGVSYEQYFGPGTRLTVT.

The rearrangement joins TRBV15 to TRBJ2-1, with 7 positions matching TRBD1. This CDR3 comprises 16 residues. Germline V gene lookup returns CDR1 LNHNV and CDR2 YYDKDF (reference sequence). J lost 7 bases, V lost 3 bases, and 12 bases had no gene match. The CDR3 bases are TGTGCCACCAGCAGTCGGGGACAGACCTCTGGGAATGAGCAGTTCTTC. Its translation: CATSSRGQTSGNEQFF.

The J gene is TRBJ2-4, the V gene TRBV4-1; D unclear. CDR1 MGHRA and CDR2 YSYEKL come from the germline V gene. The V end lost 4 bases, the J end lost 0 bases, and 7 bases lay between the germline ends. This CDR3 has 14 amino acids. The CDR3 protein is CASSLLLAKNIQYF. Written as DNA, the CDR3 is TGCGCCAGCAGCCTTCTATTAGCCAAAAACATTCAGTACTTC.

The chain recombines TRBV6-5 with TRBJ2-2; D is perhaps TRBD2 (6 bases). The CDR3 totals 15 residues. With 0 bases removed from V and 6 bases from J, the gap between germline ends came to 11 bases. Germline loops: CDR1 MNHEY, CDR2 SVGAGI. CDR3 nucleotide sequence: TGTGCCAGCAGTTACTCTAGCGGAGGTGCCGGGGAGCTGTTTTTT. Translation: CASSYSSGGAGELFF.

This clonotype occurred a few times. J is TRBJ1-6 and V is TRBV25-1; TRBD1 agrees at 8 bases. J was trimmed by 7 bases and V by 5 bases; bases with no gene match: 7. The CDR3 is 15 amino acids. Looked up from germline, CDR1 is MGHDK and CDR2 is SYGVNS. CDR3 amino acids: CASSLQGGENSPLHF. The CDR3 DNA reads TGTGCCAGCAGTCTACAGGGGGGGGAAAATTCACCCCTCCACTTT.

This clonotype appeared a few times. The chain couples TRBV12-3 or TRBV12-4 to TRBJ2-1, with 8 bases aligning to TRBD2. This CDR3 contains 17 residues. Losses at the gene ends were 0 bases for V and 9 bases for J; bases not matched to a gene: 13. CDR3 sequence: CASSLAVAGGSLSEQFF. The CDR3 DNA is TGTGCCAGCAGTTTAGCGGTGGCGGGGGGCTCCTTGAGTGAGCAGTTCTTC.

The CDR3 DNA follows: TGCGCCAGCAGCCCCTACGTGGAAAGGCCCACTGAAGCTTTCTTT. Protein: CASSPYVERPTEAFF. The chain uses TRBV4-1 and TRBJ1-1; no reliable D call. Per germline, CDR1 MGHRA and CDR2 YSYEKL. The CDR3 sequence is 15 residues long. Trimming removed 4 bases at V and 4 bases at J, with 16 bases between.